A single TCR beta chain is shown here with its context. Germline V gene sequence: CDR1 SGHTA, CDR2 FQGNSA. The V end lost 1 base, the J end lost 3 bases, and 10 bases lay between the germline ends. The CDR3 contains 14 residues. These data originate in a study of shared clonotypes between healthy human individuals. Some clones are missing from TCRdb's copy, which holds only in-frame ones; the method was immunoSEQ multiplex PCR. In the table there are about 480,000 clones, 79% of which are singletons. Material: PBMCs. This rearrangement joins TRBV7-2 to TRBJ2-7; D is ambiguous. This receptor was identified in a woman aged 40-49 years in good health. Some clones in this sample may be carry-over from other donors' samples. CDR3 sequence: CASSLGLAGYEQYF. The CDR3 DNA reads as TGTGCCAGCAGCTTAGGGTTAGCCGGCTACGAGCAGTACTTC.